This T cell receptor beta chain was found in a study of blood T cell repertoires in COVID-19. At the level of the study: PBMCs, B-cell-depleted T cells, or T cells were the source of the cDNA or gDNA that made up the material.

This CDR3 has 14 amino acids. V lost 0 bases and J 6 bases, leaving 9 bases between the germline ends. CDR1 and CDR2 from the germline V gene are SGDLS and YYNGEE. This table comes from immunoSEQ multiplex PCR, and its TCRdb copy is limited to in-frame clones, with some not included. The sample yields about 54,000 clones, around nine tenths seen once. The V and J genes are TRBV9 and TRBJ1-4, with D maybe TRBD1 (5 bases). Sequencing used peripheral blood. This TCR was sampled from a middle-aged man with active COVID-19. In DNA form, the CDR3 reads TGTGCCAGCAGCGTAGGAGGGGAGGATGAAAAACTGTTTTTT. Encoded protein: CASSVGGEDEKLFF. The full variable domain, in which reference TRBV9 and TRBJ1-4 provide the parts outside the CDR3, is DSGVTQTPKHLITATGQRVTLRCSPRSGDLSVYWYQQSLDQGLQFLIQYYNGEERAKGNILERFSAQQFPDLHSELNLSSLELGDSALYFCASSVGGEDEKLFFGSGTQLSVL.